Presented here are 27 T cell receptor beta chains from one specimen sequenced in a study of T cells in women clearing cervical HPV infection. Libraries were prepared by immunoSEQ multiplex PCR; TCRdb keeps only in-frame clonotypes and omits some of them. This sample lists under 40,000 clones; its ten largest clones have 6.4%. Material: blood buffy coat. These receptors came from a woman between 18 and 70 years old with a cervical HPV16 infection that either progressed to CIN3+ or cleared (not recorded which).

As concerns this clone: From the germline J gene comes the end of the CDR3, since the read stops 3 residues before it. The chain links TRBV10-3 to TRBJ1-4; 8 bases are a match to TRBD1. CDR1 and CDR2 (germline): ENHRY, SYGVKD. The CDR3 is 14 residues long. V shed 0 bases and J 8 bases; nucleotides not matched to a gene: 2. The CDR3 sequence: CAISESTGAEKLFF. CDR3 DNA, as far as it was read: TGTGCCATCAGTGAGTCGACAGGGGCCGAAAAA.

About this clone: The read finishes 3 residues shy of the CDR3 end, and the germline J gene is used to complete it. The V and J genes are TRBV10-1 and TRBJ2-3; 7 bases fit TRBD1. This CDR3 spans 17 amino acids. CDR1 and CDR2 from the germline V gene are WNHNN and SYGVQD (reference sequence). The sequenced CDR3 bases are TGCGCCAGCAGCACCCCCACTACGACAGGGCGAGAAGAGACG. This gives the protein CASSTPTTTGREET. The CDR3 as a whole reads CASSTPTTTGREETQYF.

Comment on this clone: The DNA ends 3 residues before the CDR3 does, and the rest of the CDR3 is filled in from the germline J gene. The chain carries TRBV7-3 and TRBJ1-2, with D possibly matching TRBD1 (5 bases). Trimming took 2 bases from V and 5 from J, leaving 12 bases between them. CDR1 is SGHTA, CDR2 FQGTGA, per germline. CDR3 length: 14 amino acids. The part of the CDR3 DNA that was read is TGTGCCAGCAGCTTAGACAGTACTCTTTATGGC. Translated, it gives CASSLDSTLYG. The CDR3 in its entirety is CASSLDSTLYGYTF.

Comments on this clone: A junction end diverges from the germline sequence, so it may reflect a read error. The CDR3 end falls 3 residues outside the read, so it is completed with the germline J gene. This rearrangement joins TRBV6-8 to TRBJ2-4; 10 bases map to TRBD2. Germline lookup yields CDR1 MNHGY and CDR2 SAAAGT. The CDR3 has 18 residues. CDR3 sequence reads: CASPLWLAGGIAKDIQYF. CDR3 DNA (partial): TGTGCCAGCCCGTTGTGGTTAGCGGGGGGTATAGCCAAAGACATT.

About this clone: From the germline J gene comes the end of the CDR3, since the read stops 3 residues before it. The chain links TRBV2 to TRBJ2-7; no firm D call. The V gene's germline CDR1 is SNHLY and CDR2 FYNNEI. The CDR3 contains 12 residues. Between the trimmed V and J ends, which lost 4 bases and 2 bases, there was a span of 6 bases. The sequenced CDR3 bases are TGTGCCAGCAGTGTTTATCCCTACGAG. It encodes CASSVYPYE. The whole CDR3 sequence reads CASSVYPYEQYF.

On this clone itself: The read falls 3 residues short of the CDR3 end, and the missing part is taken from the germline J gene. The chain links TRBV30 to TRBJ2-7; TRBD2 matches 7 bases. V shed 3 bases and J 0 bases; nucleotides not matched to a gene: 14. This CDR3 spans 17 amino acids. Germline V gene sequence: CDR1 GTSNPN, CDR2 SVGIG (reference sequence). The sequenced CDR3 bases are TGTGCCTGGAGCCCTCATCCTAGCGGAGTCCTCTCCTACGAG. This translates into CAWSPHPSGVLSYE. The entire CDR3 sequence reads CAWSPHPSGVLSYEQYF. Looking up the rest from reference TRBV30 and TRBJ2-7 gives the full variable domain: SQTIHQWPATLVQPVGSPLSLECTVEGTSNPNLYWYRQAAGRGLQLLFYSVGIGQISSEVPQNLSASRPQDRQFILSSKKLLLSDSGFYLCAWSPHPSGVLSYEQYFGPGTRLTVT.

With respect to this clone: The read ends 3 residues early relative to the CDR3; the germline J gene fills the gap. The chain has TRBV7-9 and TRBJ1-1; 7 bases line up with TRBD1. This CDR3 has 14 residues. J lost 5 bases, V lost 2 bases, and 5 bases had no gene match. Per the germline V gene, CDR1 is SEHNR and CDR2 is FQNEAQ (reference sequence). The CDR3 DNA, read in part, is TGTGCCAGCAGCTTATCCACAGGGGCGACTGAA. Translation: CASSLSTGATE. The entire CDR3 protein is CASSLSTGATEAFF.

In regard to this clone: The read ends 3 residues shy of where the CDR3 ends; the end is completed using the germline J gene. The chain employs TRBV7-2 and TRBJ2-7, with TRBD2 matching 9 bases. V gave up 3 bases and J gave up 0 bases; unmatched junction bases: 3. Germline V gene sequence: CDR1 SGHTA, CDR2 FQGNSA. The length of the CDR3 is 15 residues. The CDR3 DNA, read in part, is TGTGCCAGCAGCTTCATAGCGGGGGACTCCTACGAG. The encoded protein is CASSFIAGDSYE. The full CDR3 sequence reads CASSFIAGDSYEQYF.

The covered CDR3 bases are TGCGCCAGCAGCAACAACCAGGGGAACACTGAA. This codes for CASSNNQGNTE. The full-length CDR3 reads as CASSNNQGNTEAFF. The V call is TRBV5-1, the J call TRBJ1-1; TRBD1 might be the D (5 bases). Coverage ceases 3 residues before the CDR3 finishes, and the germline J gene fills in the end. Germline loops: CDR1 SGHRS, CDR2 YFSETQ. The CDR3 is 14 residues long. V was pared by 4 bases and J by 1 base, with 11 bases between.

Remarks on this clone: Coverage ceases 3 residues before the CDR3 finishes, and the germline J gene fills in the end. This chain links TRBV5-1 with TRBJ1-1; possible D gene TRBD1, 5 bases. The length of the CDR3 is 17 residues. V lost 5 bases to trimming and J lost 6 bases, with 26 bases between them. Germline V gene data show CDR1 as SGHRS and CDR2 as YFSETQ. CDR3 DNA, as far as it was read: TGCGCCAGCAGGCCCGACACCTCGGGGGTATTGACCGCTGAA. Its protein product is CASRPDTSGVLTAE. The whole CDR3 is CASRPDTSGVLTAEAFF.

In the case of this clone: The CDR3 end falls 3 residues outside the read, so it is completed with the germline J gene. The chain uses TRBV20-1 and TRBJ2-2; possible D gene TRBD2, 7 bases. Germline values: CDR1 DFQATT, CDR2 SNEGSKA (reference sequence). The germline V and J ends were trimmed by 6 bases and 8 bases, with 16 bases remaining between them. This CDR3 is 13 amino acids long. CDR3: CSAGGRIRGELFF. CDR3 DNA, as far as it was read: TGCAGTGCCGGGGGGCGCATTAGGGGGGAG.

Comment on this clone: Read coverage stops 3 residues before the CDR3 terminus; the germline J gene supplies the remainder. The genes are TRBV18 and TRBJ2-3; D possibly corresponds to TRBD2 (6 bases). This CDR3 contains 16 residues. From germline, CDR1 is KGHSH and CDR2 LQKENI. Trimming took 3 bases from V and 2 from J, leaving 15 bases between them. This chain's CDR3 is CASSPPGRTNTDTQYF. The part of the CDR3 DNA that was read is TGTGCCAGCTCACCCCCAGGTCGGACTAACACAGATACG.

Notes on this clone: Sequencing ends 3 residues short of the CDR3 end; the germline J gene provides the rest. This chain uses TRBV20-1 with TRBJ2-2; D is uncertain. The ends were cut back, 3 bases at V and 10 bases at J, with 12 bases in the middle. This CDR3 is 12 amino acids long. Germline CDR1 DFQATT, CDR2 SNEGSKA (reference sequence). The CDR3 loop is CSASSIEQELFF. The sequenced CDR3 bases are TGCAGTGCTAGTAGCATCGAACAGGAG.

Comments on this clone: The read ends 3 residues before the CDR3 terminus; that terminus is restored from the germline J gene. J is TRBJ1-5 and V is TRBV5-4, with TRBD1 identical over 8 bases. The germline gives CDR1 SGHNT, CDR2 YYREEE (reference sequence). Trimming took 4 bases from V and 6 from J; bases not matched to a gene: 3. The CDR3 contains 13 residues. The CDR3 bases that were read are TGTGCCAGCAGCCCGGACAGGGCTCAGCCC. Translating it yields CASSPDRAQP. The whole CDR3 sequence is CASSPDRAQPQHF.

The CDR3 is CSAQGQALETQYF. The part of the CDR3 DNA that was read is TGCAGTGCCCAGGGACAGGCGTTGGAGACC. The chain couples TRBV20-1 to TRBJ2-5, with TRBD1 identical over 8 bases. Sequencing ends 3 residues short of the CDR3 end; the germline J gene provides the rest. The V and J ends lost 6 bases and 5 bases, in that order; junction bases with no gene match: 8. This CDR3 is built from 13 residues. CDR1 is DFQATT, CDR2 SNEGSKA, per germline (reference sequence).

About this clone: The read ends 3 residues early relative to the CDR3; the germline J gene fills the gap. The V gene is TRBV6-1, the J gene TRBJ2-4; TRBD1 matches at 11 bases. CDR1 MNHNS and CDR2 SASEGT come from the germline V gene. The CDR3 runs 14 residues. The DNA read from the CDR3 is TGTGCCAGCAGTGAGGGACAGGGGGGTATGGCT. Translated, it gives CASSEGQGGMA. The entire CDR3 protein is CASSEGQGGMAQYF.

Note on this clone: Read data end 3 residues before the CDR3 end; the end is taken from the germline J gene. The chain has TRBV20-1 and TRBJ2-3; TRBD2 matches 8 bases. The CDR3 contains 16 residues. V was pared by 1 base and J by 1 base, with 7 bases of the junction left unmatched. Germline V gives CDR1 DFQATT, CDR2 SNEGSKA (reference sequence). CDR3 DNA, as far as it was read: TGCAGTGCTAGAGGGTATCCAGCGGGGGGCACAGATACG. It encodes CSARGYPAGGTDT. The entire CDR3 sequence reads CSARGYPAGGTDTQYF.

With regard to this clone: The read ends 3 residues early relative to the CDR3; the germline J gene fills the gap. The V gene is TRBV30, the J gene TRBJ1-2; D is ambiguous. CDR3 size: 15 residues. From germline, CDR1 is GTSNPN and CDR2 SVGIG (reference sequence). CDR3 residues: CAWRLRLAGGSDYTF. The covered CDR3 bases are TGTGCCTGGAGACTAAGACTAGCGGGAGGCAGTGAC.

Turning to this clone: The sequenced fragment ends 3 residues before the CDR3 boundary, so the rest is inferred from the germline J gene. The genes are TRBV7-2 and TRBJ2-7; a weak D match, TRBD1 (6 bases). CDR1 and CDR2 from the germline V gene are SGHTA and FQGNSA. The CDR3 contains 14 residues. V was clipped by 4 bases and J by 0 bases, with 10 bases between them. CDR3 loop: CASSYRVVSYEQYF. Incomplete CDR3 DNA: TGTGCCAGCAGCTACAGGGTCGTCTCCTACGAG.

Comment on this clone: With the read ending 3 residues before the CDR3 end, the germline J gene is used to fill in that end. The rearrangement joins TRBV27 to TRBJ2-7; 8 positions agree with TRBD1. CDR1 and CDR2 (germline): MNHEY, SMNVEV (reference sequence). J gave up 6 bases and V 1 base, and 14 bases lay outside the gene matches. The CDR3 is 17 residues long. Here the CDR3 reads CASSLFPSGGDLSEQYF. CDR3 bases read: TGTGCCAGCAGTTTATTTCCCTCAGGGGGCGATTTGTCCGAG.

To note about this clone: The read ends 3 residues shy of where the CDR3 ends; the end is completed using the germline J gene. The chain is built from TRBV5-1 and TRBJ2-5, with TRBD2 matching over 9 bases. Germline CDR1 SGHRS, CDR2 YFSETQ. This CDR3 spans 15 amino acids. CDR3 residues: CASSSSGVSTDTQYF. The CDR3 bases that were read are TGCGCCAGCAGCTCTAGCGGGGTCAGCACAGATACC.

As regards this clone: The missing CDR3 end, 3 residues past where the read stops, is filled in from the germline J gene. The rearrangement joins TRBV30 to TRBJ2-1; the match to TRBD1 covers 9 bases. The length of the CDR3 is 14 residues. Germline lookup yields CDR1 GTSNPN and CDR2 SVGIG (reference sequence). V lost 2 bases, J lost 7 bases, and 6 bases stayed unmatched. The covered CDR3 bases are TGTGCCTGGAGTTTAATCGGGACAGGGAATGAG. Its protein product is CAWSLIGTGNE. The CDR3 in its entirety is CAWSLIGTGNEQFF.

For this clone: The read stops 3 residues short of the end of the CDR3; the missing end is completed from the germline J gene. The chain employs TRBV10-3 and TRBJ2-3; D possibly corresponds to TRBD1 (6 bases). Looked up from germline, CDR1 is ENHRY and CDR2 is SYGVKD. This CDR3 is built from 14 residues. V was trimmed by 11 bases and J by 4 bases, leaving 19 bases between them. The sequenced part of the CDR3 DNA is TGTGCCTCCGGTAGGGGCAGGGGCGCAGATACG. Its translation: CASGRGRGADT. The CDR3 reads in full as CASGRGRGADTQYF.

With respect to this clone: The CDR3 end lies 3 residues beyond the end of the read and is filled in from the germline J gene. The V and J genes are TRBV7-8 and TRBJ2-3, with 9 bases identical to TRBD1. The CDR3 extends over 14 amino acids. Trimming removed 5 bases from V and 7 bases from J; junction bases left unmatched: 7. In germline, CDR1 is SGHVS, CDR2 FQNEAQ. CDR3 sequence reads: CASSQPGQGNTQYF. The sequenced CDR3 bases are TGTGCCAGCAGCCAACCGGGACAGGGTAATACG.

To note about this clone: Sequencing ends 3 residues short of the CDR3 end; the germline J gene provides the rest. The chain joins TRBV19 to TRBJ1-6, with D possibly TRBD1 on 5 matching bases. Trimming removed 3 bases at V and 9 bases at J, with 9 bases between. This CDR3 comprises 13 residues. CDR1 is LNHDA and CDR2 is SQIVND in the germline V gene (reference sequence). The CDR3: CASSIGRGSPLHF. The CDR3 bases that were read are TGTGCCAGTAGTATTGGAAGGGGTTCACCC. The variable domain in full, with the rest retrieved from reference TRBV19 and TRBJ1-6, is DGGITQSPKYLFRKEGQNVTLSCEQNLNHDAMYWYRQDPGQGLRLIYYSQIVNDFQKGDIAEGYSVSREKKESFPLTVTSAQKNPTAFYLCASSIGRGSPLHFGNGTRLTVT.

This CDR3 reads CASSQGQVFDEQFF. The DNA read from the CDR3 is TGCGCCAGCAGCCAGGGACAGGTATTCGATGAG. The chain combines TRBV5-1 with TRBJ2-1; 8 bases fit TRBD1. The read falls 3 residues short of the CDR3 end, and the missing part is taken from the germline J gene. J lost 8 bases, V lost 4 bases, and 8 bases had no gene match. This CDR3 spans 14 amino acids. The V gene's germline CDR1 is SGHRS and CDR2 YFSETQ.

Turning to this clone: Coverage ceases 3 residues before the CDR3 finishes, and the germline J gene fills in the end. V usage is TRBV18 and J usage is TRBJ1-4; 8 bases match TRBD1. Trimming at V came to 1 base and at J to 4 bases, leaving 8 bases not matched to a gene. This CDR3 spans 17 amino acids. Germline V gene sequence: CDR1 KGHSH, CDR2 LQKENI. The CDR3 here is CASSPHPGGLLNEKLFF. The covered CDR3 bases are TGTGCCAGCTCACCACATCCAGGGGGCCTTCTTAATGAAAAA.